This T cell receptor beta chain stems from a study of tumor-infiltrating lymphocytes in primary liver carcinoma. This clonotype occurred many times. A primer matching the constant region was used to make TCR beta cDNA from 500 to 650 ng of total RNA. Sequencing libraries for TCR beta derived from three nested multiplex PCR rounds that used slightly modified ARM-PCR. The study ran its first two PCR rounds for roughly 11 cycles each, using TRBV1-TRBV30 forward primers and a C-beta reverse primer. TCRdb used MiXCR to reprocess the multiplex PCR reads, holding one entry per CDR3 protein. The sample comprises more than 55,000 distinct CDR3 sequences, over 65% of which are singletons, and around 50% rests with the top ten. Each 20-30 mg portion of unsorted bulk tissue served as the source for co-extraction of RNA and DNA. There were over 75% viable tumor cells in every single sample of tumor. Germline V gives CDR1 SGHRS, CDR2 YFSETQ. The V and J ends lost 4 bases and 3 bases respectively, with 14 bases between them. The CDR3 extends over 15 amino acids.

The chain couples TRBV5-1 to TRBJ2-1; the D gene is possibly TRBD1 (6 bases). The sequence was obtained from a man aged 35-49 years with primary liver carcinoma and hepatitis B virus infection. Sequenced material: liver tumor tissue from sampling region 2. Noted subset: tumor region T2, inferior pole. CDR3: CASSVTGTIYNEQFF. The CDR3 DNA is TGCGCCAGCAGCGTGACCGGGACAATCTACAATGAGCAGTTCTTC.